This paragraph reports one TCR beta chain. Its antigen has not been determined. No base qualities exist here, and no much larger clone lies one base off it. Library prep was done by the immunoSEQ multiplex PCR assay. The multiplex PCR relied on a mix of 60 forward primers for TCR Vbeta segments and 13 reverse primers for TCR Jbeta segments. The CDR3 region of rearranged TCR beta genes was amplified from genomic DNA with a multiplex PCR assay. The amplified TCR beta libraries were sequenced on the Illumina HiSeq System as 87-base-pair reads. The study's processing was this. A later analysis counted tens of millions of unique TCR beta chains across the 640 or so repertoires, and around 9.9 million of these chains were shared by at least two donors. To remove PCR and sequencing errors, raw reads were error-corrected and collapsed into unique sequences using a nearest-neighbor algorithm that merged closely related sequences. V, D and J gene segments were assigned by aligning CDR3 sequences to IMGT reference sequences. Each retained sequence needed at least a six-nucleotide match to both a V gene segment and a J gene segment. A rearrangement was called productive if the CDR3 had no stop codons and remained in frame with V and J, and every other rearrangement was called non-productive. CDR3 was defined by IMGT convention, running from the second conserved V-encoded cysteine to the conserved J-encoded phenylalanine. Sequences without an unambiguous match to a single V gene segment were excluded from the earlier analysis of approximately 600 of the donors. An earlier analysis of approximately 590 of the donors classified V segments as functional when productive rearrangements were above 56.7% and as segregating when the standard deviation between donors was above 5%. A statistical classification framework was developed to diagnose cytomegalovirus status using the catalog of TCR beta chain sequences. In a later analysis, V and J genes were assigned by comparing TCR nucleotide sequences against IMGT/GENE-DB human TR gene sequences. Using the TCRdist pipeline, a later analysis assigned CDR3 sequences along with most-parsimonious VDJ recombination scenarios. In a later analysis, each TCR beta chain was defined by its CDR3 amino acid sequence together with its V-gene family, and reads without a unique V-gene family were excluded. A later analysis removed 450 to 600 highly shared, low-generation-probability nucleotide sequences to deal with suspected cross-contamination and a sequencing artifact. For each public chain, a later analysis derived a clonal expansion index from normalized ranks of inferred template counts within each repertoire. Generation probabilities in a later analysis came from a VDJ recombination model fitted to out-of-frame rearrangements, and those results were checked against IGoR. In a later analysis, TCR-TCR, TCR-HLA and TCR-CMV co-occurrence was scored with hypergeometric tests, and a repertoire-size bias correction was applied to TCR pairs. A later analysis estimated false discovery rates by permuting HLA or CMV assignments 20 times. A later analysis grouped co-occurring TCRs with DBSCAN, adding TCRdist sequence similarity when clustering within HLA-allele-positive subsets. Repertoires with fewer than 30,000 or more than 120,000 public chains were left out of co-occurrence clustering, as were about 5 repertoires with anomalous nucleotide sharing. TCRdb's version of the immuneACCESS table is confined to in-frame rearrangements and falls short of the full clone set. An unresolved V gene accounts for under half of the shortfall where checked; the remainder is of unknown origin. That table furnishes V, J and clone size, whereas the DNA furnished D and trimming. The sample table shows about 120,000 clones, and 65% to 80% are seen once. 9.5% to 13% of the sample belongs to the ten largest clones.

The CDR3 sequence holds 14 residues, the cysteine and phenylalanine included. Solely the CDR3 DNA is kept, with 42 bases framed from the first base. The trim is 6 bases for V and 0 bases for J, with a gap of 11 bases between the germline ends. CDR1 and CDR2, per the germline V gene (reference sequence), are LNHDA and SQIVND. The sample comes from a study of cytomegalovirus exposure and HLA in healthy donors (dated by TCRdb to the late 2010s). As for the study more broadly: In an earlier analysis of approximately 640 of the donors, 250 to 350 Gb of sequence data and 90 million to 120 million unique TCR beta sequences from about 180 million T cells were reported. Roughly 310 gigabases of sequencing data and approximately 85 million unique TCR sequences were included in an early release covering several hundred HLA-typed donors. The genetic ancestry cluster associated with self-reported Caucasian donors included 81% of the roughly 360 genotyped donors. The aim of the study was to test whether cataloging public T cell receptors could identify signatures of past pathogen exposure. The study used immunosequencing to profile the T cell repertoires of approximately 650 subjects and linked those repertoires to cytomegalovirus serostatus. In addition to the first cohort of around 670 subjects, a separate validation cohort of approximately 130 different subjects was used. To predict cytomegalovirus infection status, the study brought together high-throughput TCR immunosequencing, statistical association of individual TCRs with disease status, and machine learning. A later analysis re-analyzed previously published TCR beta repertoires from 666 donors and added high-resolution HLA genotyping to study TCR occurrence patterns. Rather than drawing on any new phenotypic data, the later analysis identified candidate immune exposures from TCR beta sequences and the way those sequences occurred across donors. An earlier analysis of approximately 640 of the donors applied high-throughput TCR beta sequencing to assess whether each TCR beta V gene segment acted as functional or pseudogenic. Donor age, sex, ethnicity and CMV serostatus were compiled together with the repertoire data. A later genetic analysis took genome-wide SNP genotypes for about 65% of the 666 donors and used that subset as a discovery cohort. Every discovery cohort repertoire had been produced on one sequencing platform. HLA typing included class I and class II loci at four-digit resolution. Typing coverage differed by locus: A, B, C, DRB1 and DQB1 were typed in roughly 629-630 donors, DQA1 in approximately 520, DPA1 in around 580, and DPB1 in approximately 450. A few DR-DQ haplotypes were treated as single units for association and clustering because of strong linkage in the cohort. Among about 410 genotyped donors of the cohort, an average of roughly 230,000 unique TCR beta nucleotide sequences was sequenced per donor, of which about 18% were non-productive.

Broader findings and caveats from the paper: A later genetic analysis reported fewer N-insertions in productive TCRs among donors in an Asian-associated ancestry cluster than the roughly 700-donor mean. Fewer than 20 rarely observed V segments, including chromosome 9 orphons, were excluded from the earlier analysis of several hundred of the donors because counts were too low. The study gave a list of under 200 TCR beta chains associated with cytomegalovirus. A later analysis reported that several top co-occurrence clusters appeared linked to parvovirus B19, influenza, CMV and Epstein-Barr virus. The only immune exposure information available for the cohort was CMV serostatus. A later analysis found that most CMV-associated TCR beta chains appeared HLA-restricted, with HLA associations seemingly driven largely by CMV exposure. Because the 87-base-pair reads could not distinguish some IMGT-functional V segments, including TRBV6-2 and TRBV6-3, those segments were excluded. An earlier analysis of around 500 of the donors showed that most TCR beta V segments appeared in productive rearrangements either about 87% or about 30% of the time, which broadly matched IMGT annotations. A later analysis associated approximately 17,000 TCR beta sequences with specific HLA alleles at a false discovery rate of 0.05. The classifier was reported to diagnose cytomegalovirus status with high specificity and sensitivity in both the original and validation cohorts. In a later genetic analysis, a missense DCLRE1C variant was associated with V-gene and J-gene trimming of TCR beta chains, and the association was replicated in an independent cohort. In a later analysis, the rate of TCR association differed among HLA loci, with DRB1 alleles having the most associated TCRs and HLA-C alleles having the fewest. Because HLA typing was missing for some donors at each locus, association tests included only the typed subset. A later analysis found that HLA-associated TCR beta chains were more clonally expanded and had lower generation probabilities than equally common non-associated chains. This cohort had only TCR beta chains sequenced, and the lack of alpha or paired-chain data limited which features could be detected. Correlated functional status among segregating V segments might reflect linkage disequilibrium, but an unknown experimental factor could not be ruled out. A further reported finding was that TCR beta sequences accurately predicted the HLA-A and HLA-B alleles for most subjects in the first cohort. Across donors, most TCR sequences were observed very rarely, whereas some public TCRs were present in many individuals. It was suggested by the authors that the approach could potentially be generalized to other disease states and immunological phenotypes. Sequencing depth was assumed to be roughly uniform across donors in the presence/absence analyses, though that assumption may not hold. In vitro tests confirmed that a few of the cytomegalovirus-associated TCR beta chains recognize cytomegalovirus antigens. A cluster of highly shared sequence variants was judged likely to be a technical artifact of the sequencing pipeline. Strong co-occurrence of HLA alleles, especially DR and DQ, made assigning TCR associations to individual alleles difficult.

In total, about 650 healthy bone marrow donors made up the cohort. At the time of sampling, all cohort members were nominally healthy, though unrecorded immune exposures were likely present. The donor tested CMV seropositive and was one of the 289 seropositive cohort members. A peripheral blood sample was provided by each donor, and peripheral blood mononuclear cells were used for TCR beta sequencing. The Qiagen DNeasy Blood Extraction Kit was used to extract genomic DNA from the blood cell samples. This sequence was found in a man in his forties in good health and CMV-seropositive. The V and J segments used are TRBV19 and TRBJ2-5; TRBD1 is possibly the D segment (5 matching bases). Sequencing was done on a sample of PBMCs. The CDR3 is CASRSQGHQETQYF. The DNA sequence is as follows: TGTGCCAGTAGAAGTCAGGGCCACCAAGAGACCCAGTACTTC.